Listed below are T cell receptor beta chains from one sample, sequenced in a study of OX40 agonist ivuxolimab in advanced cancers. This table comes from immunoSEQ multiplex PCR, and its TCRdb copy is limited to in-frame clones, with some not included. The top ten clones hold roughly a sixth of a sample with some 64,000 clones, 90% to 95% of them seen once. The sequencing here drew on CD4+ or CD8+ T cells sorted from blood, taken in a trial of the OX40 agonist ivuxolimab. All receptors derive from an adult with an advanced solid tumor such as melanoma, head and neck, liver or kidney cancer. Each CDR3 is given with its conserved first and last residue. Fields, in order: CDR3 protein, V gene, J gene, clone size. Some rows mark clone size as missing; the rest say once, few, many or name a class of expanded clone.

CASSELRDNEQFF,TRBV2,TRBJ2-1,few
CASRGQGAIGELFF,TRBV27,TRBJ2-2,NA
CASSQVHPYEQYF,TRBV18,TRBJ2-7,NA
CAISESGRGSYEQYF,TRBV10-3,TRBJ2-7,once
CASTQVQTSGYTGELFF,TRBV13,TRBJ2-2,once
CASSLDRWGGGSYEQYF,TRBV11-2,TRBJ2-7,NA
CASRIAGGNSYNEQFF,TRBV27,TRBJ2-1,NA
CASSSGAALNTEAFF,TRBV19,TRBJ1-1,NA
CATSRVHRVPPEQYF,TRBV15,TRBJ2-7,once
CASSSRQGWEKETQYF,TRBV27,TRBJ2-5,NA
CATRGPSRNEQFF,TRBV15,TRBJ2-1,NA
CAISESLADYEQYF,TRBV10-3,TRBJ2-7,NA
CASSLPLPLETQYF,TRBV5-6,TRBJ2-5,NA
CASSTLTGGNTEAFF,TRBV13,TRBJ1-1,NA
CASSLDTEAFF,TRBV5-4,TRBJ1-1,NA
CSVDEDRETIYGYTF,TRBV29-1,TRBJ1-2,NA
CASSRLGQVPSGANVLTF,TRBV14,TRBJ2-6,NA
CSVDMAGGFDGYTF,TRBV29-1,TRBJ1-2,NA
CASRGGAQPKRYEQYF,TRBV9,TRBJ2-7,NA
CAISDSYDYTF,TRBV10-3,TRBJ1-2,NA
CASSRETHTGELFF,TRBV6-5,TRBJ2-2,NA
CASSYSDEQYF,TRBV6-6,TRBJ2-7,few
CSVDVGSGQPQHF,TRBV29-1,TRBJ1-5,once
CASSIGPGGGNEKLFF,TRBV19,TRBJ1-4,NA
CASSEVGVSNQPQHF,TRBV10-2,TRBJ1-5,NA
CASSTTGVGEQYF,TRBV5-6,TRBJ2-7,NA
CASSTGTGDPSGANVLTF,TRBV27,TRBJ2-6,NA
CASSLARQDCPYF,TRBV7-9,TRBJ2-5,NA
CASGRSRYEQYF,TRBV28,TRBJ2-7,NA
CASSADLTGLDGYTF,TRBV7-9,TRBJ1-2,NA
CASSQEQGSYNEQFF,TRBV7-8,TRBJ2-1,NA
CASRSWDKRIF,TRBV6-9,TRBJ1-1,NA
CASSEPENTEAFF,TRBV2,TRBJ1-1,NA
CANPGRYEQYF,TRBV14,TRBJ2-7,NA
CASGPFQGVSGANVLTF,TRBV5-6,TRBJ2-6,once
CASSSQRMNTEAFF,TRBV13,TRBJ1-1,NA
CASSLAGTGSEQYF,TRBV5-4,TRBJ2-7,NA
CASTPSDYQKETQYF,TRBV6-5,TRBJ2-5,NA
CASGNGQPAYNEQFF,TRBV2,TRBJ2-1,once
CASRLLPQGPLHYNSPLHF,TRBV12-2,TRBJ1-6,NA
CASKGLRGLDLDTQYF,TRBV25-1,TRBJ2-3,NA
CASSPASDRVWSPLHF,TRBV9,TRBJ1-6,NA
CSAPDGYEQYF,TRBV20-1,TRBJ2-7,NA